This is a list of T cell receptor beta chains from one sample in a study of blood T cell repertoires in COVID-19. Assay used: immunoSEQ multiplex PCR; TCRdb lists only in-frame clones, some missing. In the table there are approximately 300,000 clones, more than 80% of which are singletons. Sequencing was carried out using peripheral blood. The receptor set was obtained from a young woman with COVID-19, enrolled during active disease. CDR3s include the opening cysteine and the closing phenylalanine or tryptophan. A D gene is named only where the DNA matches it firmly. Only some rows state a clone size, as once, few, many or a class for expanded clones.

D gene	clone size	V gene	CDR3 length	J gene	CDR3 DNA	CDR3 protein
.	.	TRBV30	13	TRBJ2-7	TGTGCCTGGACCCCTACAGGGTGGGGCGAGCAGTACTTC	CAWTPTGWGEQYF
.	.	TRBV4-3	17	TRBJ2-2	TGCGCCAGCAGCCAAGATTCCCGGGGGTCGGGCACCGGGGAGCTGTTTTTT	CASSQDSRGSGTGELFF
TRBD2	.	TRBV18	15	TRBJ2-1	TGTGCCAGCTCACCGGGGACTAGCGGGAGGCATGAGCAGTTCTTC	CASSPGTSGRHEQFF
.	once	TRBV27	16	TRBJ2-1	TGTGCCAGCAGTTTATCGATAGCGAGTACCTACAATGAGCAGTTCTTC	CASSLSIASTYNEQFF
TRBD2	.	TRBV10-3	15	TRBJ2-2	TGTGCCATCAGTGGAGGGAGGGCCCTAACCGGGGAGCTGTTTTTT	CAISGGRALTGELFF
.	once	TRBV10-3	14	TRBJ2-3	TGTGCCATAAGCCGGCGGGATCGCACAGATACGCAGTATTTT	CAISRRDRTDTQYF
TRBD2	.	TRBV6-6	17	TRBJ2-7	TGTGCCAGCAGCCGAATACCGGGAGGGGTGATATCCTACGAGCAGTACTTC	CASSRIPGGVISYEQYF
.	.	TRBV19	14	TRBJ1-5	TGTGCCAGTAGTATTGGCCCTAGCAATCAGCCCCAGCATTTT	CASSIGPSNQPQHF
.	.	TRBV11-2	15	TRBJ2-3	TGTGCCAGCAGCTTAGCGGGAAGGGGCACAGATACGCAGTATTTT	CASSLAGRGTDTQYF
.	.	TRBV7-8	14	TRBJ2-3	TGTGCCAGCAGCCCCCAGGGAAGCACAGATACGCAGTATTTT	CASSPQGSTDTQYF
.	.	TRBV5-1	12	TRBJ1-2	TGCGCCAGCAGCGCCACGGAGGGAGGCTACACCTTC	CASSATEGGYTF
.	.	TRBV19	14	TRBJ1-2	TGTGCCAGCCACTTTAGGCGGGGTAACTATGGCTACACCTTC	CASHFRRGNYGYTF
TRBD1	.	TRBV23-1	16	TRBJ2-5	TGCGCCAGCAGTCAATATCACAGGGGTGTATATGAGACCCAGTACTTC	CASSQYHRGVYETQYF
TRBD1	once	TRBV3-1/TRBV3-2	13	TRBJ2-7	TGTGCCAGCAGCCAAGATCGGACAGGCGAGCAGTACTTC	CASSQDRTGEQYF
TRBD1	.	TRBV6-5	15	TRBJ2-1	TGTGCCAGCGGGATCTCAGGGGGCAGGGACAATGAGCAGTTCTTC	CASGISGGRDNEQFF